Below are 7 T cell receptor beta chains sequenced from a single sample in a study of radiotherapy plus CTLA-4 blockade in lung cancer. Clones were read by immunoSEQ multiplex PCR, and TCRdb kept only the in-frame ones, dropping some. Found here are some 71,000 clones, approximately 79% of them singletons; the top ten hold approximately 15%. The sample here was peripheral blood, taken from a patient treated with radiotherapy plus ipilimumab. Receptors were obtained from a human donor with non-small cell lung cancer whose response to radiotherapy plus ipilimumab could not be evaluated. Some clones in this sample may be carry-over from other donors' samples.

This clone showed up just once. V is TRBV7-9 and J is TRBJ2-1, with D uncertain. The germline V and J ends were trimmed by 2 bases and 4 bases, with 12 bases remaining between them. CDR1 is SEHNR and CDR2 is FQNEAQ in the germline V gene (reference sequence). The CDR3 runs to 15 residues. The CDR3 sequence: CASSLQQRSYNEQFF. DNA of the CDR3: TGTGCCAGCAGCTTACAACAGAGATCGTACAATGAGCAGTTCTTC.

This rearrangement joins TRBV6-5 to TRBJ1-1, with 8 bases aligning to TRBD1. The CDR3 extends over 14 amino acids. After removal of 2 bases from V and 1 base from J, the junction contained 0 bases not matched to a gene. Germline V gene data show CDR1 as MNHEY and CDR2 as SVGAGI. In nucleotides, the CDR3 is TGTGCCAGCAGTTACGGACAGGGGAACACTGAAGCTTTCTTT. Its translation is CASSYGQGNTEAFF.

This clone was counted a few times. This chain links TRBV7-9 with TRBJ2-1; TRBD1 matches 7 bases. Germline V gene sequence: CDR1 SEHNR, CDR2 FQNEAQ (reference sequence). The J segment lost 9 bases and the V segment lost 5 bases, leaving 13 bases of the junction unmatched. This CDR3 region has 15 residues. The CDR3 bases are TGTGCCAGCAGCCCGCCGGGGACAGCGTTGGCTGAGCAGTTCTTC. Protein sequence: CASSPPGTALAEQFF.

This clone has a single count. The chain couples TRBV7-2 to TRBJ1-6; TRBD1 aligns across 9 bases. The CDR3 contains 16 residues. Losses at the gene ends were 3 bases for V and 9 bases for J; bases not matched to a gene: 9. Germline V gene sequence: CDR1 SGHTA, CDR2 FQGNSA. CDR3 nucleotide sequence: TGTGCCAGCAGCTTCCGGGACAGGGTATTGAGTTCACCCCTCCACTTT. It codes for CASSFRDRVLSSPLHF.

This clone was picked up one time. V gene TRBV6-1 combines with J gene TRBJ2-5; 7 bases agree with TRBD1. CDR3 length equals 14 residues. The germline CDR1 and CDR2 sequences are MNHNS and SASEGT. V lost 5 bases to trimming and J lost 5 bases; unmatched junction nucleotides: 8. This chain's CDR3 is CASSFDRASETQYF. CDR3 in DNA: TGTGCCAGCAGTTTCGACAGGGCGTCGGAGACCCAGTACTTC.

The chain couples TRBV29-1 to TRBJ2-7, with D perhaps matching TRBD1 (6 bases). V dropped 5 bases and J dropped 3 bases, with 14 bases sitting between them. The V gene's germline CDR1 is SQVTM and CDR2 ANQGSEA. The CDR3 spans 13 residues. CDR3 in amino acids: CSVTTGSLYEQYF. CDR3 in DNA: TGCAGCGTTACTACAGGGAGCCTCTACGAGCAGTACTTC.

CDR3 DNA: TGTGCCAGCAGCTTAAGGGGGTCCACTCGCGAGCAGTACTTC. It is translated as CASSLRGSTREQYF. This chain joins TRBV7-2 and TRBJ2-7, with a possible D match to TRBD1 (6 bases). This CDR3 contains 14 residues. Germline-derived CDR1 and CDR2 are SGHTA and FQGNSA. Trimming shortened V by 2 bases and J by 6 bases, and 14 bases separated the two germline ends.